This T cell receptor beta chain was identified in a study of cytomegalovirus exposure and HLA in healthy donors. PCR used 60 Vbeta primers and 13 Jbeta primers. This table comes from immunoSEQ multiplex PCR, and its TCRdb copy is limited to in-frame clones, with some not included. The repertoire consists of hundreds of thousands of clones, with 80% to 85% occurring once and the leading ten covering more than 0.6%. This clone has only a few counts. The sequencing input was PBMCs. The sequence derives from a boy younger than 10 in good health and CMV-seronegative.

CDR3 loop: CASSSSRITNEKLFF. The DNA of the CDR3 is TGTGCCAGCAGCTCCTCTAGGATAACTAATGAAAAACTGTTTTTT. The V gene is TRBV7-9, the J gene TRBJ1-4, with unresolved D. V lost 4 bases and J lost 1, with 10 bases in between. There are 15 residues in the CDR3. Germline V gene lookup returns CDR1 SEHNR and CDR2 FQNEAQ (reference sequence).